The next 32 T cell receptor beta chains were all read from a single sample in a study of cytomegalovirus exposure and HLA in healthy donors. Primers included in the PCR were 60 Vbeta and 13 Jbeta primers. Some clones are missing from TCRdb's copy, which holds only in-frame ones; the method was immunoSEQ multiplex PCR. The table shows approximately 100,000 clones, with about three quarters occurring only once. The material sequenced was PBMCs. These TCRs come from a female donor in good health and CMV-seronegative.

This clone occurred once. The V gene is TRBV11-2, the J gene TRBJ2-7; 7 positions match TRBD1. The germline V gene encodes CDR1 SGHAT and CDR2 FQNNGV. This CDR3 region has 12 residues. The trim removed 8 bases at V and 4 bases at J, leaving 5 bases unmatched. CDR3 protein: CASAPGGYEQYF. CDR3 nucleotides: TGTGCCAGCGCACCAGGGGGTTACGAGCAGTACTTC.

V usage is TRBV7-9 and J usage is TRBJ2-5, with 12 positions matching TRBD1. The CDR3 is 17 amino acids. The junction had 10 bases not matched to a gene; V was cut back by 7 bases and J by 1 base. Germline-derived CDR1 and CDR2 are SEHNR and FQNEAQ (reference sequence). The CDR3 bases are TGTGCCAGCAACGCAGCGGGACAGGGGGCGTCCCAAGAGACCCAGTACTTC. It codes for CASNAAGQGASQETQYF.

J is TRBJ2-7 and V is TRBV2, with a possible D match to TRBD1 (6 bases). Between the trimmed V and J ends, which lost 6 bases and 3 bases, there was a span of 18 bases. This CDR3 is 15 amino acids long. Germline-derived CDR1 and CDR2 are SNHLY and FYNNEI. The CDR3 region has the DNA TGTGCCAGCAGGGAGCCGGGACAAGGTATCTACGAGCAGTACTTC. It encodes CASREPGQGIYEQYF.

The chain carries TRBV30 and TRBJ1-2, with D possibly matching TRBD1 (5 bases). V was cut by 2 bases and J by 6 bases, with 13 bases left in between. The CDR3 covers 13 residues. The germline CDR1 and CDR2 sequences are GTSNPN and SVGIG (reference sequence). The CDR3 coding sequence is TGTGCCTGGAGTATTAGGGGCGCGGATGGCTACACCTTC. It encodes CAWSIRGADGYTF. Full variable domain (remainder filled in from reference TRBV30 and TRBJ1-2): SQTIHQWPATLVQPVGSPLSLECTVEGTSNPNLYWYRQAAGRGLQLLFYSVGIGQISSEVPQNLSASRPQDRQFILSSKKLLLSDSGFYLCAWSIRGADGYTFGSGTRLTVV.

The gene calls are TRBV9 and TRBJ2-2; D is possibly TRBD2 (6 bases). With 0 bases removed from V and 2 bases from J, the gap between germline ends came to 11 bases. The CDR3 extends over 16 amino acids. Germline V gives CDR1 SGDLS, CDR2 YYNGEE. CDR3 loop: CASSVGGVGNTGELFF. CDR3 sequence (DNA): TGTGCCAGCAGCGTAGGCGGGGTTGGCAACACCGGGGAGCTGTTTTTT.

This clone was seen only a few times. J is TRBJ1-4 and V is TRBV7-9, with 7 bases aligning to TRBD1. The germline CDR1 and CDR2 sequences are SEHNR and FQNEAQ (reference sequence). V shed 1 base and J 5 bases; nucleotides not matched to a gene: 4. This CDR3 has 15 amino acids. The CDR3 region has the DNA TGTGCCAGCAGCTTAGGGGACAGCCTCAATGAAAAACTGTTTTTT. Residues: CASSLGDSLNEKLFF.

This clone was recorded only once. V and J are TRBV7-3 and TRBJ2-3; a weak D match, TRBD1 (5 bases). Germline CDR1 SGHTA, CDR2 FQGTGA. The CDR3 runs 12 residues. V lost 8 bases to trimming and J lost 6 bases, with 12 bases between them. The CDR3 coding sequence is TGTGCCAGCTCCCTGAACAGGGATACGCAGTATTTT. It is translated as CASSLNRDTQYF.

The CDR3 DNA sequence: TGTGCCAGCAGCTTAGCTTGGGACAGTCATCGACAAGAACAAGAGACCCAGTACTTC. This codes for CASSLAWDSHRQEQETQYF. The chain links TRBV13 to TRBJ2-5, with TRBD1 matching over 7 bases. The CDR3 length is 19 residues. Germline-derived CDR1 and CDR2 are PRHDT and FYEKMQ (reference sequence). The V gene end was trimmed by 1 base and the J gene end by 2 bases; junction bases not matched to a gene: 16. The variable domain in full, completed from reference TRBV13 and TRBJ2-5, reads AAGVIQSPRHLIKEKRETATLKCYPIPRHDTVYWYQQGPGQDPQFLISFYEKMQSDKGSIPDRFSAQQFSDYHSELNMSSLELGDSALYFCASSLAWDSHRQEQETQYFGPGTRLLVL.

The rearrangement uses TRBV13 and TRBJ2-7, with D perhaps matching TRBD2 (5 bases). The CDR3 totals 12 residues. Germline V gene sequence: CDR1 PRHDT, CDR2 FYEKMQ (reference sequence). The ends were cut back, 5 bases at V and 6 bases at J, with 11 bases in the middle. CDR3 residues: CASSPVRGEQYF. DNA for the CDR3: TGTGCCAGCAGCCCGGTTCGGGGCGAGCAGTACTTC.

The chain carries TRBV20-1 and TRBJ2-1; TRBD2 might be the D (5 bases). The CDR3 sequence is 11 residues long. V shed 7 bases and J shed 6 bases, with 10 bases lying between them. Germline loops: CDR1 DFQATT, CDR2 SNEGSKA (reference sequence). The CDR3 DNA sequence: TGCAGTGTTACTAGTGGCAATGAGCAGTTCTTC. It is translated as CSVTSGNEQFF.

The J gene is TRBJ2-5, the V gene TRBV27, with 7 positions matching TRBD1. The closer fit of TRBJ2-7 to the DNA end suggests the J call may be wrong. CDR3 length equals 15 residues. From germline, CDR1 is MNHEY and CDR2 SMNVEV (reference sequence). Here the CDR3 DNA reads TGTGCCAGCAGTGCGCCCGGGACAGCCCTCTACGAGCAGTACTTC. It translates to CASSAPGTALYEQYF.

The rearrangement joins TRBV5-1 to TRBJ1-4, with TRBD1 as a possible D gene (6 bases). CDR1 is SGHRS, CDR2 YFSETQ, per germline. CDR3 length: 16 residues. Trimming took off 3 bases at V and 5 bases at J, with 17 bases between the two ends. For the CDR3, the DNA is TGCGCCAGCAGCTCCAAACAGGGTGGTGCGAATGAAAAACTGTTTTTT. It translates to CASSSKQGGANEKLFF.

Points on this clone: A read error may produce the germline difference seen at one junction end. CDR3 in amino acids: CSSMGDTEAFF. CDR3 nucleotides: TGTTCCAGCATGGGAGACACTGAAGCTTTCTTT. This chain joins TRBV7-9 and TRBJ1-1; D gene uncertain. CDR3 length: 11 residues. Germline V gene sequence: CDR1 SEHNR, CDR2 FQNEAQ (reference sequence).

The gene calls are TRBV19 and TRBJ2-7; TRBD1 matches at 8 bases. The CDR3 length is 14 residues. CDR1 and CDR2 from the germline V gene are LNHDA and SQIVND (reference sequence). The V gene end was trimmed by 5 bases and the J gene end by 5 bases; junction bases not matched to a gene: 8. The CDR3, as DNA: TGTGCCAGTAGTCCTGTGACAGGGGAGAACGAGCAGTACTTC. Amino acid sequence: CASSPVTGENEQYF.

The chain links TRBV5-4 to TRBJ1-3; no reliable D call. Trimming took 0 bases from V and 4 from J, leaving 11 bases between them. Germline CDR1 reads SGHNT; CDR2 reads YYREEE (reference sequence). The CDR3 is 15 amino acids. The CDR3 here is CASSLDSSTGNTIYF. The CDR3 coding sequence is TGTGCCAGCAGCTTGGACAGCTCAACCGGAAACACCATATATTTT.

The genes are TRBV4-2 and TRBJ2-1; 9 nucleotides agree with TRBD2. Germline V gene lookup returns CDR1 LGHNA and CDR2 YNFKEQ. This CDR3 has 14 residues. Unmatched junction bases numbered 6, after V lost 4 bases and J lost 8 bases. In nucleotides, the CDR3 is TGTGCCAGCAGCCCGGGACTAGCAGGGGATGAGCAGTTCTTC. Translating gives CASSPGLAGDEQFF.

The chain employs TRBV7-9 and TRBJ1-1; no clear D. CDR1 is SEHNR, CDR2 FQNEAQ, per germline (reference sequence). The CDR3 runs to 11 residues. Trimming removed 7 bases at V and 3 bases at J, with 6 bases between. The CDR3 protein is CASMGDTEAFF. CDR3 nucleotide sequence: TGTGCCAGCATGGGAGACACTGAAGCTTTCTTT. The full variable domain, rest sourced from reference TRBV7-9 and TRBJ1-1, is DTGVSQNPRHKITKRGQNVTFRCDPISEHNRLYWYRQTLGQGPEFLTYFQNEAQLEKSRLLSDRFSAERPKGSFSTLEIQRTEQGDSAMYLCASMGDTEAFFGQGTRLTVV.

This chain uses TRBV9 with TRBJ2-5; no reliable D call. Trimming took 0 bases from V and 2 from J, leaving 11 bases between them. The V gene's germline CDR1 is SGDLS and CDR2 YYNGEE. CDR3 length equals 15 residues. CDR3 sequence reads: CASSVGAHPQETQYF. As DNA, the CDR3 is TGTGCCAGCAGCGTAGGAGCTCATCCTCAAGAGACCCAGTACTTC.

The chain couples TRBV4-3 to TRBJ2-1; 9 bases fit TRBD2. The ends lost 0 bases at V and 3 bases at J; junction bases unmatched: 9. The CDR3 loop spans 18 amino acids. The germline V gene encodes CDR1 LGHNA and CDR2 YSLEER. This chain's CDR3 is CASSQDRGLAGSYNEQFF. CDR3 in DNA: TGCGCCAGCAGCCAAGATCGGGGGCTAGCGGGGAGCTACAATGAGCAGTTCTTC.

J is TRBJ1-2 and V is TRBV5-6, with 8 bases aligning to TRBD1. Germline V lookup: CDR1 SGHDT, CDR2 YYEEEE. The CDR3 sequence is 15 residues long. The V and J ends lost 4 bases and 1 base, in that order; junction bases with no gene match: 6. CDR3 nucleotide sequence: TGTGCCAGCAGCCCCGGACAGGGCGGTAACTATGGCTACACCTTC. It specifies CASSPGQGGNYGYTF.

As regards this clone: An end of the junction differs from the germline gene, which may be a read error. Distinct nucleotide sequences in the sample also encode this CDR3. The gene calls are TRBV7-9 and TRBJ1-1, with D possibly matching TRBD1 (5 bases). Germline V gene sequence: CDR1 SEHNR, CDR2 FQNEAQ (reference sequence). The CDR3 covers 12 residues. CDR3 sequence: CSSSPRGTEAFF. DNA of the CDR3: TGTTCCAGCAGCCCCCGGGGGACTGAAGCTTTCTTT. The full variable domain, its missing parts supplied by reference TRBV7-9 and TRBJ1-1, is DTGVSQNPRHKITKRGQNVTFRCDPISEHNRLYWYRQTLGQGPEFLTYFQNEAQLEKSRLLSDRFSAERPKGSFSTLEIQRTEQGDSAMYLCSSSPRGTEAFFGQGTRLTVV.

This clone was detected once. The chain joins TRBV4-2 to TRBJ2-7; D gene ambiguous. Deletions cut 1 base from V and 1 base from J, with 11 bases between. The germline CDR1 and CDR2 sequences are LGHNA and YNFKEQ. The CDR3 covers 15 residues. This chain's CDR3 is CASSQAHSLSYEQYF. CDR3 sequence (DNA): TGTGCCAGCAGCCAAGCGCACTCACTTTCCTACGAGCAGTACTTC.

V gene TRBV4-3 combines with J gene TRBJ2-1; TRBD2 matches 8 bases. CDR3 length equals 16 residues. Germline CDR1 reads LGHNA; CDR2 reads YSLEER. J lost 1 base, V lost 0 bases, and 2 bases had no gene match. The CDR3 spells CASSQDTSGSYNEQFF. The DNA of the CDR3 is TGCGCCAGCAGCCAAGATACTAGCGGTTCCTACAATGAGCAGTTCTTC.

The chain carries TRBV30 and TRBJ1-2; D unresolved. Germline CDR1 GTSNPN, CDR2 SVGIG (reference sequence). V was cut by 2 bases and J by 4 bases, with 8 bases left in between. The length of the CDR3 is 12 residues. CDR3 nucleotides: TGTGCCTGGAGTCCACAGACCTATGGCTACACCTTC. It yields the protein CAWSPQTYGYTF.

This sequence joins TRBV5-6 and TRBJ2-5; D possibly corresponds to TRBD2 (5 bases). From germline, CDR1 is SGHDT and CDR2 YYEEEE. There are 16 residues in the CDR3. Trimming stripped 1 base from V and 2 bases from J, with 15 bases between. The CDR3 DNA reads as TGTGCCAGCAGCTTGCCCTCCCGACGGACTCAAGAGACCCAGTACTTC. Protein product: CASSLPSRRTQETQYF.

A note on this clone: The junction and the germline gene differ at one end; a read error may be behind it. J is TRBJ1-5 and V is TRBV2, with D possibly matching TRBD1 (6 bases). This CDR3 has 14 residues. CDR1 and CDR2 (germline): SNHLY, FYNNEI. The CDR3 DNA follows: TGTGCCAGCATTGAAACAGGGATCGGTCAGCCCCAGCATTTT. It translates to CASIETGIGQPQHF. Drawing the rest from reference TRBV2 and TRBJ1-5, the complete variable domain is EPEVTQTPSHQVTQMGQEVILRCVPISNHLYFYWYRQILGQKVEFLVSFYNNEISEKSEIFDDQFSVERPDGSNFTLKIRSTKLEDSAMYFCASIETGIGQPQHFGDGTRLSIL.

J is TRBJ2-5 and V is TRBV30; D is possibly TRBD2 (5 bases). Per germline, CDR1 GTSNPN and CDR2 SVGIG (reference sequence). CDR3 length: 13 residues. V dropped 0 bases and J dropped 7 bases, with 12 bases sitting between them. This CDR3 reads CAWSVEAAGTQYF. DNA of the CDR3: TGTGCCTGGAGTGTCGAAGCGGCGGGGACCCAGTACTTC. Filled out from reference TRBV30 and TRBJ2-5, the complete variable domain reads SQTIHQWPATLVQPVGSPLSLECTVEGTSNPNLYWYRQAAGRGLQLLFYSVGIGQISSEVPQNLSASRPQDRQFILSSKKLLLSDSGFYLCAWSVEAAGTQYFGPGTRLLVL.

This clone has only one observation. J is TRBJ1-2 and V is TRBV25-1; D is perhaps TRBD1 (6 bases). Deletions cut 7 bases from V and 8 bases from J, with 20 bases between. Germline CDR1 and CDR2: MGHDK and SYGVNS. CDR3 length: 14 residues. In DNA form, the CDR3 reads TGTGCCAGCACTCCGCCGGGACCCCAGGGGGGCTACACCTTC. It codes for CASTPPGPQGGYTF.

The V call is TRBV2, the J call TRBJ1-1; D call uncertain. Germline CDR1 and CDR2: SNHLY and FYNNEI. The CDR3 is made up of 14 amino acids. With 6 bases removed from V and 4 bases from J, the gap between germline ends came to 15 bases. The CDR3 DNA sequence: TGTGCCAGCAGCTACGAGCAGGTCTCCACTGAAGCTTTCTTT. It translates to CASSYEQVSTEAFF.

This chain uses TRBV5-6 with TRBJ1-1, with TRBD1 matching over 7 bases. The CDR3 extends over 15 amino acids. Germline CDR1 is SGHDT and CDR2 is YYEEEE. V trimming: 2 bases; J trimming: 1 base; junction bases outside the gene matches: 5. The CDR3 here is CASSLRQGQNTEAFF. In DNA, the CDR3 is TGTGCCAGCAGCTTACGACAGGGACAGAACACTGAAGCTTTCTTT.

This clone was seen only a few times. The rearrangement links TRBV7-6 to TRBJ2-1; possibly TRBD1 for D (5 bases). V was cut by 2 bases and J by 2 bases, with 10 bases left in between. Per the germline V gene, CDR1 is SGHVS and CDR2 is FNYEAQ. The CDR3 length is 15 residues. CDR3 DNA: TGTGCCAGCAGCTTACGACAGACAACCTACAATGAGCAGTTCTTC. It yields the protein CASSLRQTTYNEQFF.

The rearrangement uses TRBV4-2 and TRBJ2-1, with TRBD2 as a possible D gene (5 bases). The V end lost 0 bases, the J end lost 2 bases, and 14 bases lay between the germline ends. Germline CDR1 reads LGHNA; CDR2 reads YNFKEQ. The CDR3 has 17 residues. This chain's CDR3 is CASSQDWELPTYNEQFF. CDR3 coding DNA: TGTGCCAGCAGCCAAGATTGGGAGCTTCCTACCTACAATGAGCAGTTCTTC.